The 21 T cell receptor beta chains below were found in one sample sequenced in a study of blood T cell repertoires in COVID-19. Profiling relied on immunoSEQ multiplex PCR, and the TCRdb table lists in-frame clones only, not all of them. The sample comprises roughly 130,000 clones, 75% to 85% of which are singletons, and about 5% rests with the top ten. Sequencing was performed on peripheral blood. The receptors originated from a woman in her seventies with COVID-19, enrolled during active disease.

This clone was detected once. In nucleotides, the CDR3 is TGTGCCAGCAGCTTCCAGGGTCATAAGAACACTGAAGCTTTCTTT. Amino acids: CASSFQGHKNTEAFF. V gene TRBV6-5 combines with J gene TRBJ1-1, with D perhaps TRBD1 (5 bases). CDR1 is MNHEY and CDR2 is SVGAGI in the germline V gene. V shed 6 bases and J shed 1 base, with 15 bases lying between them. The CDR3 runs to 15 residues.

This rearrangement joins TRBV5-1 to TRBJ1-2; D is unclear. The CDR3 has 11 amino acids. The germline gives CDR1 SGHRS, CDR2 YFSETQ. Trimming took 6 bases from V and 5 from J, leaving 8 bases between them. The CDR3 here is CASTPPYGYTF. The CDR3 nucleotides are TGCGCCAGCACCCCCCCTTATGGCTACACCTTC. The full variable domain, completed using reference TRBV5-1 and TRBJ1-2, is KAGVTQTPRYLIKTRGQQVTLSCSPISGHRSVSWYQQTPGQGLQFLFEYFSETQRNKGNFPGRFSGRQFSNSRSEMNVSTLELGDSALYLCASTPPYGYTFGSGTRLTVV.

This sequence joins TRBV7-8 and TRBJ2-3; 12 bases map to TRBD2. Germline V gene sequence: CDR1 SGHVS, CDR2 FQNEAQ. The CDR3 is made up of 17 amino acids. V lost 5 bases to trimming and J lost 4 bases; unmatched junction nucleotides: 10. The CDR3 bases are TGTGCCAGCAGCCCCCCGGGACTAGCGGGTATACCAGATACGCAGTATTTT. It is translated as CASSPPGLAGIPDTQYF. The variable domain in full, with the rest retrieved from reference TRBV7-8 and TRBJ2-3, is GAGVSQSPRYKVAKRGQDVALRCDPISGHVSLFWYQQALGQGPEFLTYFQNEAQLDKSGLPSDRFFAERPEGSVSTLKIQRTQQEDSAVYLCASSPPGLAGIPDTQYFGPGTRLTVL.

J is TRBJ2-1 and V is TRBV6-5, with 7 bases fitting TRBD2. This CDR3 contains 15 residues. Germline V gene data show CDR1 as MNHEY and CDR2 as SVGAGI. J was trimmed by 12 bases and V by 2 bases; bases with no gene match: 13. Here the CDR3 reads CASSYRGLVYSSQFF. The DNA of the CDR3 is TGTGCCAGCAGTTACCGTGGACTAGTGTACTCGTCGCAGTTCTTC.

V gene TRBV19 combines with J gene TRBJ2-3; 10 bases agree with TRBD2. The trim removed 5 bases at V and 5 bases at J, leaving 4 bases unmatched. The CDR3 covers 14 residues. Germline loops: CDR1 LNHDA, CDR2 SQIVND (reference sequence). CDR3 DNA: TGTGCCAGTAGTCAAGCGGGGGGGCGAGATACGCAGTATTTT. Protein: CASSQAGGRDTQYF.

This chain connects TRBV5-6 to TRBJ1-1; 8 bases are a match to TRBD1. There are 17 residues in the CDR3. Germline lookup yields CDR1 SGHDT and CDR2 YYEEEE. V was clipped by 0 bases and J by 4 bases; unmatched bases: 11. CDR3 DNA: TGTGCCAGCAGCTTGGCGTCAGGGGGCCCTGCGGGCACTGAAGCTTTCTTT. The encoded protein is CASSLASGGPAGTEAFF.

The chain combines TRBV6-1 with TRBJ1-5, with 7 bases aligning to TRBD1. CDR3 length equals 14 residues. V lost 5 bases and J lost 4; bases outside the gene matches: 5. The germline CDR1 and CDR2 sequences are MNHNS and SASEGT. In nucleotides, the CDR3 is TGTGCCAGCAGTAAGGACAGGTTTAATCAGCCCCAGCATTTT. It encodes CASSKDRFNQPQHF.

This chain uses TRBV5-6 with TRBJ2-2; 10 bases map to TRBD1. Germline V gives CDR1 SGHDT, CDR2 YYEEEE. Losses at the gene ends were 0 bases for V and 3 bases for J; bases not matched to a gene: 5. This CDR3 region has 17 residues. The CDR3 coding sequence is TGTGCCAGCAGCTTGGGGGACAGGGGCATCTACACCGGGGAGCTGTTTTTT. It translates to CASSLGDRGIYTGELFF.

This chain links TRBV3-1 (or the pseudogene TRBV3-2) with TRBJ1-3; a weak D match, TRBD1 (6 bases). Per germline, CDR1 LGHDT and CDR2 YNNKEL (reference sequence). Trimming took 1 base from V and 3 from J, leaving 10 bases between them. CDR3 length: 15 residues. CDR3 sequence: CASSQGRTVGNTIYF. The CDR3 DNA follows: TGTGCCAGCAGCCAAGGAAGGACAGTTGGAAACACCATATATTTT.

The chain combines TRBV28 with TRBJ2-1; 8 bases fit TRBD1. V gave up 5 bases and J gave up 6 bases; unmatched junction bases: 9. There are 15 residues in the CDR3. Germline CDR1 reads MDHEN; CDR2 reads SYDVKM. CDR3 sequence (DNA): TGTGCCAGCAGTCAAGACAGGGGATGGGTCAATGAGCAGTTCTTC. This codes for CASSQDRGWVNEQFF.

Only one count was recorded for this clone. The chain uses TRBV5-5 and TRBJ2-1, with TRBD2 matching over 11 bases. V lost 4 bases and J lost 8; bases outside the gene matches: 11. Germline values: CDR1 SGHKS, CDR2 YYEKEE (reference sequence). This CDR3 is built from 16 residues. The CDR3 sequence: CASSPLLAGEGYEQFF. DNA for the CDR3: TGTGCCAGCAGCCCCTTACTAGCGGGGGAGGGATATGAGCAGTTCTTC.

The rearrangement uses TRBV15 and TRBJ1-2; 8 positions match TRBD1. CDR1 LNHNV and CDR2 YYDKDF come from the germline V gene (reference sequence). The junction had 9 bases not matched to a gene; V was cut back by 5 bases and J by 4 bases. The CDR3 sequence is 15 residues long. In DNA form, the CDR3 reads TGTGCCACCAGCCCGGACAGGGCTTCGTCCTATGGCTACACCTTC. The encoded protein is CATSPDRASSYGYTF. Drawing the rest from reference TRBV15 and TRBJ1-2, the complete variable domain is DAMVIQNPRYQVTQFGKPVTLSCSQTLNHNVMYWYQQKSSQAPKLLFHYYDKDFNNEADTPDNFQSRRPNTSFCFLDIRSPGLGDTAMYLCATSPDRASSYGYTFGSGTRLTVV.

This clone was seen a handful of times. V usage is TRBV27 and J usage is TRBJ2-7; 7 nucleotides agree with TRBD2. J was trimmed by 0 bases and V by 6 bases; bases with no gene match: 8. CDR1 is MNHEY, CDR2 SMNVEV, per germline (reference sequence). The CDR3 spans 15 residues. The CDR3 is CASSTIAGLSYEQYF. DNA for the CDR3: TGTGCCAGCAGCACCATAGCGGGTCTCTCCTACGAGCAGTACTTC.

This clone was seen only once. The chain links TRBV19 to TRBJ1-6; perhaps TRBD1 as D (6 bases). The CDR3 runs 15 residues. V shed 6 bases and J shed 5 bases, with 14 bases lying between them. CDR1 LNHDA and CDR2 SQIVND come from the germline V gene (reference sequence). In DNA, the CDR3 is TGTGCCAGTAGCAACTTACAGGGTGATAATTCACCCCTCCACTTT. This translates into CASSNLQGDNSPLHF.

The rearrangement uses TRBV7-2 and TRBJ1-2, with 9 bases identical to TRBD1. CDR3 length: 16 residues. With V trimmed by 3 bases and J by 5 bases, 10 bases remained unmatched. The germline V gene has CDR1 SGHTA and CDR2 FQGNSA. The DNA for the CDR3 is TGTGCCAGCAGCTTCGCTGCGACGGGACAGGGTTATGGCTACACCTTC. Protein sequence: CASSFAATGQGYGYTF.

The genes are TRBV2 and TRBJ2-2, with D unclear. From germline, CDR1 is SNHLY and CDR2 FYNNEI. The CDR3 length is 13 residues. Trimming took off 5 bases at V and 4 bases at J, with 8 bases between the two ends. CDR3 region: CASSRQVTGELFF. The CDR3 coding sequence is TGTGCCAGCAGTCGACAAGTCACCGGGGAGCTGTTTTTT.

The chain recombines TRBV7-4 with TRBJ1-5; 7 nucleotides align to TRBD1. CDR1 is SGHVT and CDR2 is SQSDAQ in the germline V gene. J lost 4 bases, V lost 7 bases, and 10 bases had no gene match. This CDR3 contains 15 residues. The chain's CDR3 is CASILARGFNQPQHF. The CDR3 nucleotides read TGTGCCAGCATCCTGGCCAGGGGGTTTAATCAGCCCCAGCATTTT.

The chain joins TRBV7-8 to TRBJ1-5; D remains ambiguous. The CDR3 length is 16 residues. V was shortened by 4 bases and J by 1 base, with 14 bases between the two germline ends. CDR1 and CDR2 (germline): SGHVS, FQNEAQ. The CDR3: CASSSEWRMSNQPQHF. The CDR3 DNA reads TGTGCCAGCAGCTCGGAGTGGCGGATGAGCAATCAGCCCCAGCATTTT.

This chain joins TRBV4-3 and TRBJ2-7, with 10 positions matching TRBD1. This CDR3 is built from 15 residues. The germline gives CDR1 LGHNA, CDR2 YSLEER. V lost 4 bases to trimming and J lost 1 base; unmatched junction nucleotides: 4. CDR3 sequence: CASSLEGQGSYEQYF. CDR3 nucleotides: TGCGCCAGCAGCCTAGAGGGACAGGGGTCCTACGAGCAGTACTTC.

The rearrangement links TRBV4-1 to TRBJ2-2; 9 bases align to TRBD1. V was pared by 0 bases and J by 6 bases, with 5 bases of the junction left unmatched. The CDR3 is made up of 16 amino acids. CDR1 and CDR2 from the germline V gene are MGHRA and YSYEKL. CDR3 sequence reads: CASSQEGQGRPGELFF. The CDR3 bases are TGCGCCAGCAGCCAAGAGGGACAGGGTAGGCCCGGGGAGCTGTTTTTT.

The chain has TRBV12-3 or TRBV12-4 and TRBJ1-1; 8 nucleotides line up with TRBD1. With 6 bases clipped from V and 12 bases from J, the junction kept 12 bases outside the gene matches. The CDR3 has 13 amino acids. The CDR3 is CASSPDRGRLTFF. CDR3 coding DNA: TGTGCCAGCAGCCCCGACAGGGGTCGGTTGACTTTCTTT.